This T cell receptor (beta chain) was identified during a study of cytomegalovirus exposure and HLA in healthy donors. Whole-study results and caveats: Earlier analysis yielded a pattern in which most TCR beta V segments were productive about 90% or about 30% of the time. Cytomegalovirus-associated TCR beta chains were listed, numbering 150 to 200.

A multiplex PCR was run with 60 Vbeta primers and 13 Jbeta primers. Sequencing used immunoSEQ multiplex PCR; TCRdb keeps in-frame clones, though not all of them. The sample holds tens of thousands of clones; about 80% are singletons and the top ten take 51%. As concerns this clone: Its antigen is undetermined.

Per the germline V gene, CDR1 is SGDLS and CDR2 is YYNGEE. The CDR3 sequence is 13 residues long. Between the trimmed V and J ends, which lost 2 bases and 7 bases, there was a span of 13 bases. The chain joins TRBV9 to TRBJ2-7; D is possibly TRBD2 (5 bases). Source material: PBMCs. The clonotype comes from a man aged 50-60 years in good health and CMV-seropositive. CDR3 coding DNA: TGTGCCAGCAGCGTGGACTGGAATAATGAGCAGTACTTC. It codes for CASSVDWNNEQYF.